This T cell receptor beta chain is drawn from a study of control samples from healthy donors and cancer patients (TCRdb year 2020). As for this clone: It has no known antigen specificity. Per-base quality was not reported, and no clone a single base away is much larger than it.

The library was generated by the immunoSEQ multiplex PCR assay. TCRdb re-hosts the immuneACCESS table, in-frame sequences only. Its copies lack some clones; in the studies checked, an unresolved V gene accounts for under half of them, and the cause for the rest is not known. The sample includes 130,000 to 150,000 clones, with approximately 91% observed a single time. Clones ranked in the top ten supply approximately 2.9% of the sample. From the cysteine up to the phenylalanine, the CDR3 has a length of 14 residues. The CDR3 DNA has 42 bases and is translated from base 1. V lost 4 bases and J lost 8 bases, and the count of bases not matched to a germline gene is 6. CDR1 and CDR2, looked up from the germline V gene, are WSHSY and SAAADI.

This chain is built from TRBV10-2 and TRBJ1-3, and 9 bases in between align with TRBD1. The origin of this receptor is a man aged 30 to 39 in good health. What was sequenced was blood. In nucleotides, the sequence is TGCGCCAGCAGTGCCCACAGGGGGCTAGACACCATATATTTT. Translated, it gives CASSAHRGLDTIYF.